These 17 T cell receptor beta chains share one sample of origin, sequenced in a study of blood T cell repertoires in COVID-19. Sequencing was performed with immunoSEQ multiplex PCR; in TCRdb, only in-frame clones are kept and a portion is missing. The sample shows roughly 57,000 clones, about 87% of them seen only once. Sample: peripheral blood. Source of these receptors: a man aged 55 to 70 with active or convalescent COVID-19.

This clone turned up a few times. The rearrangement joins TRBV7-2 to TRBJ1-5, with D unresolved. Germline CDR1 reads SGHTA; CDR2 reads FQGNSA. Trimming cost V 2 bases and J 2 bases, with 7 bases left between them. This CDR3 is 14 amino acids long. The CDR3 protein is CASSLINGNQPQHF. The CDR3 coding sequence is TGTGCCAGCAGCTTAATTAATGGCAATCAGCCCCAGCATTTT.

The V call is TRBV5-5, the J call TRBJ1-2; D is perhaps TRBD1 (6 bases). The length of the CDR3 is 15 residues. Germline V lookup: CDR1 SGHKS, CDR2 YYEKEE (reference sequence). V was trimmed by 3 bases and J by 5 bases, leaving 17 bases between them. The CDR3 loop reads CASSSYRADRYGYTF. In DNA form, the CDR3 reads TGTGCCAGCAGCTCGTACAGGGCCGATAGGTATGGCTACACCTTC.

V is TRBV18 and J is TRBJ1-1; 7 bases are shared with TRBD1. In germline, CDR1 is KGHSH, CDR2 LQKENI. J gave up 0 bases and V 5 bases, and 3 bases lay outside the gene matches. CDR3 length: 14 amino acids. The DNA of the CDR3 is TGTGCCAGCTCAACGGACAGGATGAACACTGAAGCTTTCTTT. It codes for CASSTDRMNTEAFF.

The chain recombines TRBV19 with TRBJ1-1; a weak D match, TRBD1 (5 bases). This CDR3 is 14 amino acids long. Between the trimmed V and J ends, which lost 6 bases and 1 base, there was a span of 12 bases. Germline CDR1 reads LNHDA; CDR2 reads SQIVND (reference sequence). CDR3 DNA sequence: TGTGCCAGTAGCCCTCGGGGGTCGAACACTGAAGCTTTCTTT. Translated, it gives CASSPRGSNTEAFF.

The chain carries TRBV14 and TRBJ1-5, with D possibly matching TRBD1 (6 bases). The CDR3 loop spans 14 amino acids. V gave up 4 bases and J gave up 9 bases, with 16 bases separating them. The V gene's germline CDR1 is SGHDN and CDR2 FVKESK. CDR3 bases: TGTGCCAGCAGCCGACAGGCCGGGGTTGGGCCCCAGCATTTT. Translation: CASSRQAGVGPQHF. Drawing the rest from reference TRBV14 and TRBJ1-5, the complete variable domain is EAGVTQFPSHSVIEKGQTVTLRCDPISGHDNLYWYRRVMGKEIKFLLHFVKESKQDESGMPNNRFLAERTGGTYSTLKVQPAELEDSGVYFCASSRQAGVGPQHFGDGTRLSIL.

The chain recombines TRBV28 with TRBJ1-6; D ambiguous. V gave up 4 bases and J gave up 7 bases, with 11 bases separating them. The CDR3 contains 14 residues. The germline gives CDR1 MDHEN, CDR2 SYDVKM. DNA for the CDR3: TGTGCCAGCAGTTCAGACGGAGAAAATTCACCCCTCCACTTT. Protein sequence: CASSSDGENSPLHF.

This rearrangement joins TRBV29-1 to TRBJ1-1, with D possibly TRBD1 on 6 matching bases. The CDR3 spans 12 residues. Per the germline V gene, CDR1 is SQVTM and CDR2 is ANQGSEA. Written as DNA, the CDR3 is TGCAGTGCGAGGGGGGGGAACACTGAAGCTTTCTTT. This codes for CSARGGNTEAFF.

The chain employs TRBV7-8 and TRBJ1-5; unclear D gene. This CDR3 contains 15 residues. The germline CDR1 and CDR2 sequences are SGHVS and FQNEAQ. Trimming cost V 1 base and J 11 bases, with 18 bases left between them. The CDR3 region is CASSLVGSIREAQHF. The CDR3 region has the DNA TGTGCCAGCAGCTTAGTGGGTAGTATTCGTGAGGCCCAGCATTTT.

CDR3: CASSLGTGSELYEQYF. The CDR3 nucleotides are TGTGCCAGCAGCTTGGGTACCGGGTCGGAACTCTACGAGCAGTACTTC. The chain uses TRBV5-5 and TRBJ2-7; D uncertain. The CDR3 extends over 16 amino acids. Germline lookup yields CDR1 SGHKS and CDR2 YYEKEE (reference sequence). V was trimmed by 0 bases and J by 3 bases, leaving 16 bases between them.

The chain's CDR3 is CASASAGTRNTEAFF. CDR3 bases: TGTGCCAGCGCCTCAGCCGGGACAAGGAACACTGAAGCTTTCTTT. This rearrangement joins TRBV28 to TRBJ1-1, with D possibly TRBD1 on 6 matching bases. Germline CDR1 MDHEN, CDR2 SYDVKM. CDR3 length: 15 residues. Trimming took off 8 bases at V and 1 base at J, with 17 bases between the two ends.

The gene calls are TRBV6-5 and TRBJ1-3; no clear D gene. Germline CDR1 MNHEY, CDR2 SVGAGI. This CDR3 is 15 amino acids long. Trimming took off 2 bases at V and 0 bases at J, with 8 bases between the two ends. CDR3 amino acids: CASSYGSDSGNTIYF. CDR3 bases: TGTGCCAGCAGTTACGGGAGTGACTCTGGAAACACCATATATTTT.

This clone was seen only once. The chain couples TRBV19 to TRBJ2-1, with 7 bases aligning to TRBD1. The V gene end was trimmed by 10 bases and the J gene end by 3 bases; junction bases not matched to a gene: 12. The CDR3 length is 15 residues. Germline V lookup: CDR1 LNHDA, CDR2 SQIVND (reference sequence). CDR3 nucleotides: TGTGCCACAAGACGATTCCGGGACAGCTACAATGAGCAGTTCTTC. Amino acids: CATRRFRDSYNEQFF. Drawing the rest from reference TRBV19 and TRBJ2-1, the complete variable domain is DGGITQSPKYLFRKEGQNVTLSCEQNLNHDAMYWYRQDPGQGLRLIYYSQIVNDFQKGDIAEGYSVSREKKESFPLTVTSAQKNPTAFYLCATRRFRDSYNEQFFGPGTRLTVL.

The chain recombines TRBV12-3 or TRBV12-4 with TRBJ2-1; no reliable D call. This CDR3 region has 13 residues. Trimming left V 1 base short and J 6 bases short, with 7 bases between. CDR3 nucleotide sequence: TGTGCCAGCAGTTTAGGGCAGTCCAATGAGCAGTTCTTC. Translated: CASSLGQSNEQFF.

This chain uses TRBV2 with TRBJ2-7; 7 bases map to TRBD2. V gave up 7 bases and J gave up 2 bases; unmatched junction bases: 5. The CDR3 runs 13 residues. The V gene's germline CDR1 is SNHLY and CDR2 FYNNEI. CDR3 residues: CASIRTSPYEQYF. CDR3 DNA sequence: TGTGCCAGCATTAGGACTAGTCCCTACGAGCAGTACTTC. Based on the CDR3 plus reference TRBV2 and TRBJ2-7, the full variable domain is EPEVTQTPSHQVTQMGQEVILRCVPISNHLYFYWYRQILGQKVEFLVSFYNNEISEKSEIFDDQFSVERPDGSNFTLKIRSTKLEDSAMYFCASIRTSPYEQYFGPGTRLTVT.

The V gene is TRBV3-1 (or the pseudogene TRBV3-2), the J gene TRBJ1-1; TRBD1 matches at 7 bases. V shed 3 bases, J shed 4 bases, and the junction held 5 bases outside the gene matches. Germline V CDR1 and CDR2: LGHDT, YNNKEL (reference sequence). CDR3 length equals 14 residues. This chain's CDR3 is CASSQSDRATEAFF. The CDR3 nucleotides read TGTGCCAGCAGCCAGTCCGACAGGGCCACTGAAGCTTTCTTT.

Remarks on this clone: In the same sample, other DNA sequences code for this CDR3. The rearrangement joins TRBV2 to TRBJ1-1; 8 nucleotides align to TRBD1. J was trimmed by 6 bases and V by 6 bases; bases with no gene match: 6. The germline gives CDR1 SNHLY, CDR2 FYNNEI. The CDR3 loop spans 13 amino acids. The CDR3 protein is CASSGQGRAEAFF. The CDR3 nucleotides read TGTGCCAGCAGCGGACAGGGTAGGGCTGAAGCTTTCTTT.

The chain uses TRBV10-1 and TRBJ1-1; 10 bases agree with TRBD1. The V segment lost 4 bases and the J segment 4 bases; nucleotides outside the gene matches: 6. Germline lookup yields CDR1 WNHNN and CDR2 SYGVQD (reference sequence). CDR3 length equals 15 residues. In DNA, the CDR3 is TGCGCCAGCAGTGGGACAGGGGGTCGAGGCACTGAAGCTTTCTTT. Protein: CASSGTGGRGTEAFF.